This TCR beta chain is drawn from a study of T cells after yellow fever vaccination. The study's findings and limits: The study noted that FACS-sorted repertoires could contain abundant clonotypes contaminating from the bulk population. Post-booster repertoires contained most primary-vaccination clones again (96% CD4, over 70% CD8). By day 5 rather than day 15, the secondary response had peaked, though it was weaker.

There are a few counts of this clonotype. What it binds is unknown. V lost 2 bases and J 5 bases, leaving 10 bases between the germline ends. CDR3 length equals 14 residues. 5'RACE template switching produced TCR cDNA carrying a universal primer site and UMIs. In TCRdb, the 5' RACE reads were re-called with MiXCR into one record per CDR3 protein. This table holds some 300,000 distinct CDR3 sequences, 3% to 4.5% found once. The material was PBMCs, obtained on the day of the yellow fever booster vaccination. The sequence derives from a man in his late teens or twenties who received the YFV17D yellow fever vaccine. J is TRBJ1-5 and V is TRBV12-3 or TRBV12-4; D unresolved. The chain's CDR3 is CASSLNFWDQPQHF. The CDR3 DNA reads as TGTGCCAGCAGTTTAAACTTTTGGGATCAGCCCCAGCATTTT.